These 2 T cell receptor beta chains share one sample of origin, sequenced in a study of shared clonotypes between healthy human individuals. Repertoires were generated with immunoSEQ multiplex PCR, while TCRdb's copy carries only in-frame clones and drops some. Of 600,000 to 800,000 clones listed, roughly 72% are singletons. Source material: memory CD4+ T cells sorted from blood. Subset indicated: CD45RA-negative fraction. These receptors were taken from a woman aged 25 to 39 in good health.

This clone occurred a few times. The chain couples TRBV5-1 to TRBJ2-2, with 7 bases matching TRBD2. Looked up from germline, CDR1 is SGHRS and CDR2 is YFSETQ. CDR3 size: 15 residues. Trimming at V came to 2 bases and at J to 7 bases, leaving 8 bases not matched to a gene. CDR3 region: CASSFGGGTIGELFF. CDR3 in DNA: TGCGCCAGCAGCTTCGGGGGAGGGACCATCGGGGAGCTGTTTTTT.

This clone was seen more than once but under ten times. The J gene is TRBJ2-2, the V gene TRBV19; no clear D. Germline V CDR1 and CDR2: LNHDA, SQIVND (reference sequence). The V end was cut by 5 bases, the J end by 6 bases, with 7 bases between. The CDR3 length is 12 residues. This CDR3 reads CASSYPAGELFF. In DNA, the CDR3 is TGTGCCAGTAGTTATCCCGCCGGGGAGCTGTTTTTT. Full variable domain (remainder filled in from reference TRBV19 and TRBJ2-2): DGGITQSPKYLFRKEGQNVTLSCEQNLNHDAMYWYRQDPGQGLRLIYYSQIVNDFQKGDIAEGYSVSREKKESFPLTVTSAQKNPTAFYLCASSYPAGELFFGEGSRLTVL.